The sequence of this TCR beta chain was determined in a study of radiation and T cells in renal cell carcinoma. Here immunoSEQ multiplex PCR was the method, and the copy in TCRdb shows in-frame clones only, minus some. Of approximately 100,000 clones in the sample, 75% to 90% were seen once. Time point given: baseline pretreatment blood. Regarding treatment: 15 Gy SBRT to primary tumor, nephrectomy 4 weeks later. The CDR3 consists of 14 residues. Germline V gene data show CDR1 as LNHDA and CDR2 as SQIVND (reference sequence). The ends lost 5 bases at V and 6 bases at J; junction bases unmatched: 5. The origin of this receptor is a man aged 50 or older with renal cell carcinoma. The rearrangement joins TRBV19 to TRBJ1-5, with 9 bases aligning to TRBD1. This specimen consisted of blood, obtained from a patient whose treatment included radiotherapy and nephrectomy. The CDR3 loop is CASSSQGAGQPQHF. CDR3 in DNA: TGTGCCAGTAGTTCACAGGGGGCCGGTCAGCCCCAGCATTTT.